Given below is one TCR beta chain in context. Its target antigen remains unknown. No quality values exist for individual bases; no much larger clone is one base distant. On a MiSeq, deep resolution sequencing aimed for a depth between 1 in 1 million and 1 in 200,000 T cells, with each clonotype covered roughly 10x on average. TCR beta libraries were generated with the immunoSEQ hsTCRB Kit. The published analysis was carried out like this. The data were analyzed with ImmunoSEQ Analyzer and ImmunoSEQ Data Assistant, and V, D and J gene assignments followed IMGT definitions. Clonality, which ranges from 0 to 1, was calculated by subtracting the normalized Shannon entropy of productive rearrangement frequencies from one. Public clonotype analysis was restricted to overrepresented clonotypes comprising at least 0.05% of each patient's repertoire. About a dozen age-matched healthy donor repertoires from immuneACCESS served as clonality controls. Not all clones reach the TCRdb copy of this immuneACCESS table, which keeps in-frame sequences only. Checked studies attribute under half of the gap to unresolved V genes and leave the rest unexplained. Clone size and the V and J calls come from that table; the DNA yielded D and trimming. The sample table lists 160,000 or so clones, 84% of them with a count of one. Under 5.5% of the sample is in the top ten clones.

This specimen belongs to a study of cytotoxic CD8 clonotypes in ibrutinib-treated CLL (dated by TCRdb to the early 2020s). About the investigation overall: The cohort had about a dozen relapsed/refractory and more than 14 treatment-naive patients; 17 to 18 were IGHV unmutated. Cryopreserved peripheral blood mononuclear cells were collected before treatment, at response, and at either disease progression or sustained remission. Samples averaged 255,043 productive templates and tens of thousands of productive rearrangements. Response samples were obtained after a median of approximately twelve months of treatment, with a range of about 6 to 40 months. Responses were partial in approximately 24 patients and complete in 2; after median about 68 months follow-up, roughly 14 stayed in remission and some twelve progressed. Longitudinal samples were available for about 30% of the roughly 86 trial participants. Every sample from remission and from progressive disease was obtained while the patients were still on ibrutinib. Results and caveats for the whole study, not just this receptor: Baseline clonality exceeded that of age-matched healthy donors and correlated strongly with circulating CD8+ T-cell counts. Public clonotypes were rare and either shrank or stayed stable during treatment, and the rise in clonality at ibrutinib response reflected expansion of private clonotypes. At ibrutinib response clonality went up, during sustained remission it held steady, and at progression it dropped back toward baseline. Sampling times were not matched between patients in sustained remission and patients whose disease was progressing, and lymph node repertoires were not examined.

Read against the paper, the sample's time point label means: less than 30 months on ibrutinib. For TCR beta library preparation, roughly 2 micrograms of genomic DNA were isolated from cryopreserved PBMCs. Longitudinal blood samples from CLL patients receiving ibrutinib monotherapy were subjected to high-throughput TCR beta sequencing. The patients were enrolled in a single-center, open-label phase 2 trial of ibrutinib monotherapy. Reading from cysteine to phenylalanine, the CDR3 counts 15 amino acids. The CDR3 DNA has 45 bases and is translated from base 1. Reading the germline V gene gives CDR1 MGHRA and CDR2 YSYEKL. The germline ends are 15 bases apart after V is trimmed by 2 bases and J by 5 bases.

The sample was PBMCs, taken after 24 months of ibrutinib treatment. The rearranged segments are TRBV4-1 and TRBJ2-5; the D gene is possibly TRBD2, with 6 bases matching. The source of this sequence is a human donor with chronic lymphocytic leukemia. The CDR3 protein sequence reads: CASSQLLSGGETQYF. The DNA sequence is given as TGCGCCAGCAGCCAACTCCTGTCCGGAGGGGAGACCCAGTACTTC.